This T cell receptor beta chain was identified in a study of B cell selection in AIRE deficiency (dated by TCRdb to the late 2010s). In the study overall: Researchers compared TCRbeta repertoires of sorted blood CD4+ conventional T cells and regulatory T cells in AIRE-deficient patients with those in healthy controls. The TCR-sequenced cohort comprised about five AIRE-deficient APECED patients and about five healthy control donors. Study-level results and caveats: Among 3,500 to 4,500 shared Treg TCRbeta sequences, about 30% were shared exclusively among healthy donors and 8.5% to 10% exclusively among patients, which suggests that Treg selection is less efficient in the absence of AIRE. Approximately 31% of Treg TCRbeta sequences shared among healthy donors appeared in patient Tconv cells, suggesting diversion of Treg-biased clones into the Tconv compartment. In AIRE-deficient patients, Tconv and Treg cells had TCRBV gene usage, CDR3 length and TCR diversity comparable to those in healthy donors. Shared Treg sequences had shorter CDR3s, reflecting a bias toward rearrangements with few non-templated nucleotide insertions. Only TCRbeta chains were sequenced, and less than 40% of shared healthy-donor Treg sequences were also present in healthy Tconv cells, possibly due to differing TCRalpha chains.

Inclusive of the bounding cysteine and phenylalanine, the CDR3 is 15 residues long. Only the CDR3 DNA stays, 45 bases, in frame from base 1. Via the germline V gene, CDR1 is MNHNS and CDR2 SASEGT. Relative to germline, V is 2 bases shorter and J is 6 bases shorter, with 16 bases between their ends. The immunoSEQ platform was used for TCRbeta chain sequencing. For the original study's pipeline: When conventional T cell repertoires were pooled, 1x10^5 or so distinct in-frame TCRbeta sequences were obtained from patients and 13.4x10^4 from healthy donors. Treg TCRbeta sequences found in two or more individuals were defined as public, and these public Treg TCRbeta sequences were then searched for in Tconv repertoires. Differences between groups were assessed by Mann-Whitney U tests with Bonferroni-Dunn correction in GraphPad Prism 7.03. This is the immuneACCESS table as TCRdb keeps it, with only in-frame sequences that have V and J called. A part of the clones is gone; compared with another copy, unresolved V genes explain less than half, and the rest is unexplained. V, J and clone size are taken as reported in that table, and D and trimming were inferred from the DNA itself. The sample contains 1,600 or so clones, 86% of them found a single time. Of the sample, about 1.5% is held by the ten largest clones.

Conventional CD4 T cells were sorted as CD4+CD127+ cells. Control samples came from healthy donors unrelated to the patients. Tconv and Treg cells for TCRbeta sequencing were sorted on a FACSAria flow cytometer. Sorted cells were collected into 5-ml round-bottom polystyrene tubes, and dry cell pellets were frozen at -80°C before sequencing. This clone has more than one count but fewer than ten. Its antigen has not been determined. The sample holds no much larger clone one base away, and base qualities are not on file. The sequence derives from a human donor in good health. Sequenced material: CD4+CD127+ conventional T cells sorted from PBMCs. The sequence links TRBV6-1 to TRBJ1-1, with no reliable assignment of the D segment. The DNA reads as follows: TGTGCCAGCAGTGAAACGGTTTGGGCGAAACCTGAAGCTTTCTTT. The resulting protein is CASSETVWAKPEAFF.